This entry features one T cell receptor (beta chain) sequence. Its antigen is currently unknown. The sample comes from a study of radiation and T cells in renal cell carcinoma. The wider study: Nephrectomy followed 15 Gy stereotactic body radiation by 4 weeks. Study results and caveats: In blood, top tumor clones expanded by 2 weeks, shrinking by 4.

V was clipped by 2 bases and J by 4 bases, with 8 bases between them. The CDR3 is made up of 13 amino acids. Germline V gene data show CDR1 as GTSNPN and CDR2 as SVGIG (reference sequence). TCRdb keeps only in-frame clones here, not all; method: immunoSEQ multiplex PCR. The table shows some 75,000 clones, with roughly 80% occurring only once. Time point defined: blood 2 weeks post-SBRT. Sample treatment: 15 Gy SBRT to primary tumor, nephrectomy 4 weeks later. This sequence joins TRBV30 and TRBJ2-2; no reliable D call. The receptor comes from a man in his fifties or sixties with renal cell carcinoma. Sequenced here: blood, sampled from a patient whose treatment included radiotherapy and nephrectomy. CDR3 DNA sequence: TGTGCCTGGAGTCACAGCCTCACCGGGGAGCTGTTTTTT. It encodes CAWSHSLTGELFF.